Included here is one T cell receptor beta chain sequence, with context. Its matching antigen is unknown. The PCR employed 60 Vbeta primers together with 13 Jbeta primers. The assay was immunoSEQ multiplex PCR, and TCRdb's table has in-frame clones only and misses some. The sample lists around 80,000 clones; 74% were seen once. The source of the sample is a study of cytomegalovirus exposure and HLA in healthy donors. Findings and caveats of the study: V- and J-gene trimming of TCR beta was linked (in a later analysis) to a missense DCLRE1C variant. Researchers counted approximately 160 TCR beta chains as cytomegalovirus-associated.

The CDR3 has 16 amino acids. In germline, CDR1 is SGHNT, CDR2 YYREEE (reference sequence). The V segment lost 4 bases and the J segment 5 bases; nucleotides outside the gene matches: 5. The sample comprised PBMCs. The sequence derives from a man aged 40-55 years in good health and CMV-seropositive. The V and J genes are TRBV5-4 and TRBJ2-1, with TRBD2 matching 14 bases. The CDR3 loop reads CASSLGTSGRNNEQFF. CDR3 DNA sequence: TGTGCCAGCAGCCTTGGGACTAGCGGGAGAAACAATGAGCAGTTCTTC. Full variable domain (remainder filled in from reference TRBV5-4 and TRBJ2-1): ETGVTQSPTHLIKTRGQQVTLRCSSQSGHNTVSWYQQALGQGPQFIFQYYREEENGRGNFPPRFSGLQFPNYSSELNVNALELDDSALYLCASSLGTSGRNNEQFFGPGTRLTVL.